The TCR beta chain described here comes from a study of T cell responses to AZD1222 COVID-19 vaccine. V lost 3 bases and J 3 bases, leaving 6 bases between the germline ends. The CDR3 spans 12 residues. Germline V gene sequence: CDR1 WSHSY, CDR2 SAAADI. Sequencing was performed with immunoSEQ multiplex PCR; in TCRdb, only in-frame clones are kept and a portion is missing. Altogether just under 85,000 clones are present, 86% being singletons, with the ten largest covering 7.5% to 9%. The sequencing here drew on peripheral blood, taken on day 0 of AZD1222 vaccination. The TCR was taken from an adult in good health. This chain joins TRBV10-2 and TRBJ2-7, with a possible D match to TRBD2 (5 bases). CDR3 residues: CASSEGLYEQYF. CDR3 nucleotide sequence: TGCGCCAGCAGTGAAGGACTCTACGAGCAGTACTTC.